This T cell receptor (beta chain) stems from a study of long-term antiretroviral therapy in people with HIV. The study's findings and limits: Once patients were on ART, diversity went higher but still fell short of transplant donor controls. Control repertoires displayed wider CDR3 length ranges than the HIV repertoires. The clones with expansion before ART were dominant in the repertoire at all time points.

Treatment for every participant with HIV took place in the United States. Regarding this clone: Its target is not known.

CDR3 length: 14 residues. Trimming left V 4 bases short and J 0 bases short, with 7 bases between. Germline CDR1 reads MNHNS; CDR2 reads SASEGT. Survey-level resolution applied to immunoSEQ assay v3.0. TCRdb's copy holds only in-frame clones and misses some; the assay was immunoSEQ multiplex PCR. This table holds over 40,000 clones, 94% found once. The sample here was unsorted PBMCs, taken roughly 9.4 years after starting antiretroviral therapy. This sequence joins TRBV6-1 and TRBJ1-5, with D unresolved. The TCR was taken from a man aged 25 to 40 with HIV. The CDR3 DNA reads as TGTGCCAGCAGTGTAGGATATAGCAATCAGCCCCAGCATTTT. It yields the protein CASSVGYSNQPQHF.